The 19 T cell receptor beta chains below were found in one sample sequenced in a study of identical twins. MiXCR, run by TCRdb on the 5' RACE reads, gives a single entry per CDR3 protein. Of hundreds of thousands of distinct CDR3 sequences in the sample, about 7.3% were seen once. This same sample was also part of a study on yellow fever vaccine responses in identical twins.

Specimen: memory (CD45RO+) T cells sorted from blood. The receptors were gathered from a woman in her late teens or twenties in good health.

This clonotype was counted at least ten times. The rearrangement links TRBV10-2 to TRBJ1-6; weak D call: TRBD1 (5 bases). Germline loops: CDR1 WSHSY, CDR2 SAAADI. The CDR3 spans 15 residues. V dropped 0 bases and J dropped 6 bases, with 9 bases sitting between them. As DNA, the CDR3 is TGCGCCAGCAGTGAGTCGGCAGGGTCTAATTCACCCCTCCACTTT. Translation: CASSESAGSNSPLHF.

This sequence joins TRBV7-8 and TRBJ1-5; TRBD1 might be the D (6 bases). In germline, CDR1 is SGHVS, CDR2 FQNEAQ. V was trimmed by 0 bases and J by 4 bases, leaving 13 bases between them. The CDR3 spans 16 residues. In DNA, the CDR3 is TGTGCCAGCAGCTTAGCGACACGAGGGGGAAATCAGCCCCAGCATTTT. It yields the protein CASSLATRGGNQPQHF.

There are a few counts of this clonotype. The chain combines TRBV20-1 with TRBJ2-5; TRBD2 matches 10 bases. V shed 3 bases, J shed 6 bases, and the junction held 13 bases outside the gene matches. The CDR3 totals 16 residues. Germline V gene lookup returns CDR1 DFQATT and CDR2 SNEGSKA (reference sequence). The DNA for the CDR3 is TGCAGTGCTAGCGCAGACGGAGCGGGGGGGGCACAGACCCAGTACTTC. Its protein product is CSASADGAGGAQTQYF.

This clonotype was detected many times. The junction and the germline gene differ at one end; a read error may be behind it. This chain joins TRBV28 and TRBJ2-7; D is perhaps TRBD2 (6 bases). Looked up from germline, CDR1 is MDHEN and CDR2 is SYDVKM. This CDR3 is 15 amino acids long. CDR3 region: CASTLLLQEGSGVDF. The CDR3 DNA follows: TGTGCCAGCACCCTACTTCTGCAGGAGGGATCCGGGGTGGACTTC.

The V and J genes are TRBV12-3 or TRBV12-4 and TRBJ2-5; 8 bases map to TRBD1. V dropped 5 bases and J dropped 4; count of bases not matched to a gene: 9. The length of the CDR3 is 15 residues. The DNA of the CDR3 is TGTGCCAGCAGTACATACAGGGGGATAGGAGAGACCCAGTACTTC. It specifies CASSTYRGIGETQYF.

This clonotype was found many times. The J gene is TRBJ1-5, the V gene TRBV6-1; D is unresolved. This CDR3 contains 14 residues. CDR1 is MNHNS and CDR2 is SASEGT in the germline V gene. Between the trimmed V and J ends, which lost 7 bases and 3 bases, there was a span of 13 bases. The CDR3 nucleotides read TGTGCCAGCAAAGAAAACATTGACAATCAGCCCCAGCATTTT. This encodes CASKENIDNQPQHF.

Only a few counts were recorded for this clonotype. The chain links TRBV6-1 to TRBJ2-3, with D hard to call. The CDR3 length is 13 residues. The germline gives CDR1 MNHNS, CDR2 SASEGT. The V and J ends lost 6 bases and 2 bases respectively, with 9 bases between them. CDR3 sequence (DNA): TGTGCCAGCAGCAGGATACCCACAGATACGCAGTATTTT. It codes for CASSRIPTDTQYF.

This clonotype appeared a few times. A read error may produce the germline difference seen at one junction end. V is TRBV7-8 and J is TRBJ2-6; the match to TRBD1 covers 8 bases. From germline, CDR1 is SGHVS and CDR2 FQNEAQ. The CDR3 sequence is 13 residues long. Written as DNA, the CDR3 is TGTGCCAGCAGCTTAGGGGAATCGACAGGGGTTCATTTC. The encoded protein is CASSLGESTGVHF. Full variable domain (missing parts from reference TRBV7-8 and TRBJ2-6): GAGVSQSPRYKVAKRGQDVALRCDPISGHVSLFWYQQALGQGPEFLTYFQNEAQLDKSGLPSDRFFAERPEGSVSTLKIQRTQQEDSAVYLCASSLGESTGVHFGAGSRLTVL.

Many counts were recorded for this clonotype. The rearrangement links TRBV5-5 to TRBJ2-3; D is unclear. The CDR3 is 11 residues long. V was trimmed by 2 bases and J by 5 bases, leaving 3 bases between them. CDR1 and CDR2 from the germline V gene are SGHKS and YYEKEE (reference sequence). The CDR3 bases are TGTGCCAGCAGCTTTGGAGATACGCAGTATTTT. Its translation: CASSFGDTQYF.

This clonotype was counted many times. The chain links TRBV5-1 to TRBJ2-1, with 9 bases identical to TRBD2. The CDR3 extends over 15 amino acids. CDR1 SGHRS and CDR2 YFSETQ come from the germline V gene. After removal of 3 bases from V and 7 bases from J, the junction contained 8 bases not matched to a gene. The CDR3 region is CASSSGGLAGNEQFF. The CDR3 bases are TGCGCCAGCAGCTCTGGGGGGCTAGCGGGAAATGAGCAGTTCTTC.

This clonotype was seen only a few times. This rearrangement joins TRBV11-3 to TRBJ2-5; either TRBD1 or TRBD2 may supply D (5 bases each). This CDR3 has 15 residues. V was clipped by 3 bases and J by 2 bases, with 13 bases between them. CDR1 and CDR2 from the germline V gene are SGHNT and YENEEA. Here the CDR3 reads CASSLGQGAQETQYF. CDR3 DNA sequence: TGTGCCAGCAGCTTGGGCCAGGGAGCGCAAGAGACCCAGTACTTC.

This sequence joins TRBV12-3 or TRBV12-4 and TRBJ2-7; 10 nucleotides agree with TRBD2. The CDR3 spans 18 residues. The CDR3 region has the DNA TGTACCTTCAGTTTATACAGACTAGCGGGCACTAACTCCTACGAGCAGTACTTC. Amino acid sequence: CTFSLYRLAGTNSYEQYF.

This clonotype was observed a few times. The V gene is TRBV6-1, the J gene TRBJ1-6, with a possible D match to TRBD1 (5 bases). The germline V gene has CDR1 MNHNS and CDR2 SASEGT. Trimming stripped 9 bases from V and 10 bases from J, with 16 bases between. The CDR3 has 13 residues. Here the CDR3 reads CASSGNPSSPLHF. Here the CDR3 DNA reads TGTGCCAGTTCAGGGAATCCAAGCTCACCCCTCCACTTT.

The chain carries TRBV11-3 and TRBJ2-1; D unresolved. V was pared by 1 base and J by 8 bases, with 12 bases between. Looked up from germline, CDR1 is SGHNT and CDR2 is YENEEA. There are 14 residues in the CDR3. Here the CDR3 reads CASSLGKPSDEQFF. As DNA, the CDR3 is TGTGCCAGCAGCTTAGGAAAGCCTTCGGATGAGCAGTTCTTC.

This clonotype was recorded at least ten times. This chain links TRBV5-1 with TRBJ1-5; 9 nucleotides line up with TRBD1. After removal of 1 base from V and 6 bases from J, the junction contained 5 bases not matched to a gene. The CDR3 spans 15 residues. Germline values: CDR1 SGHRS, CDR2 YFSETQ. The CDR3 sequence: CASSLTGGDGQPQHF. CDR3 bases: TGCGCCAGCAGCTTGACAGGGGGCGACGGTCAGCCCCAGCATTTT.

This clonotype was recorded many times. The chain carries TRBV5-1 and TRBJ2-3; 7 bases align to TRBD1. There are 15 residues in the CDR3. J was trimmed by 2 bases and V by 5 bases; bases with no gene match: 8. Germline CDR1 is SGHRS and CDR2 is YFSETQ. This CDR3 reads CASSYTGAITDTQYF. In DNA form, the CDR3 reads TGCGCCAGCAGTTACACAGGGGCCATCACAGATACGCAGTATTTT. Complete variable domain (other parts from reference TRBV5-1 and TRBJ2-3): KAGVTQTPRYLIKTRGQQVTLSCSPISGHRSVSWYQQTPGQGLQFLFEYFSETQRNKGNFPGRFSGRQFSNSRSEMNVSTLELGDSALYLCASSYTGAITDTQYFGPGTRLTVL.

V usage is TRBV11-3 and J usage is TRBJ2-5; D is undetermined. The germline V gene encodes CDR1 SGHNT and CDR2 YENEEA. CDR3 length equals 13 residues. The V and J ends lost 3 bases and 0 bases respectively, with 5 bases between them. The CDR3 here is CASSFRYQETQYF. Written as DNA, the CDR3 is TGTGCCAGCAGCTTTCGATACCAAGAGACCCAGTACTTC.

This clonotype appeared a few times. The V call is TRBV7-9, the J call TRBJ1-3; D ambiguous. CDR1 is SEHNR and CDR2 is FQNEAQ in the germline V gene (reference sequence). V lost 1 base and J lost 0, with 7 bases in between. The CDR3 loop spans 15 amino acids. This CDR3 is CASSLGSGSGNTIYF. CDR3 nucleotides: TGTGCCAGCAGCTTAGGGTCGGGCTCTGGAAACACCATATATTTT.

This clonotype has a count of ten or more. The gene calls are TRBV5-1 and TRBJ1-5; D is ambiguous. The germline V and J ends were trimmed by 0 bases and 3 bases, with 7 bases remaining between them. There are 14 residues in the CDR3. CDR1 and CDR2 (germline): SGHRS, YFSETQ. DNA of the CDR3: TGCGCCAGCAGCTTGGCCGGGGTCAATCAGCCCCAGCATTTT. This gives the protein CASSLAGVNQPQHF.